The sequence of this T cell receptor (beta chain) was determined in a study of T cell responses to AZD1222 COVID-19 vaccine. About the study: Analyses pooled second doses at about 4 or about 12 weeks. Findings of the study overall: Donors were largely white British and mainly female; clonal diversity was possibly underestimated.

Concerning this clone itself: Its antigen is undetermined.

Assay: immunoSEQ multiplex PCR; the TCRdb copy retains only in-frame clones and omits some. The sample consists of around 150,000 clones, 85% to 90% of them appearing once. In germline, CDR1 is LNHNV, CDR2 YYDKDF (reference sequence). With V trimmed by 1 base and J by 7 bases, 7 bases remained unmatched. The CDR3 runs 16 residues. This chain joins TRBV15 and TRBJ1-6, with TRBD1 matching over 7 bases. Sequenced here: peripheral blood, sampled on day 0 of AZD1222 vaccination. This receptor was obtained from an adult in good health. This CDR3 reads CATSRATGVGNSPLHF. Written as DNA, the CDR3 is TGTGCCACCAGCAGAGCAACAGGGGTTGGGAATTCACCCCTCCACTTT.